The 24 T cell receptor beta chains below were found in one sample sequenced in a study of memory CD4+ T cells and cytomegalovirus serostatus. The sort gate was single viable CD3+CD4+CD8-CD45RO+ cells for memory CD4+ T cells. Produced via immunoSEQ multiplex PCR; TCRdb's table is partial and in-frame only. The profile covers under 55,000 clones, with around 83% appearing a single time and approximately 1.9% taken by the ten largest. The sequenced material came from memory CD4+ T cells from blood. These receptors were obtained from an adult in good health and CMV-seropositive.

V and J are TRBV6-5 and TRBJ1-3; tentatively, D is TRBD1 (5 bases). Germline CDR1 reads MNHEY; CDR2 reads SVGAGI. The CDR3 has 14 residues. V lost 6 bases and J lost 2, with 11 bases in between. The CDR3 loop is CASRALTAGNTIYF. The CDR3 DNA is TGTGCCAGCAGGGCCCTGACAGCTGGAAACACCATATATTTT.

This rearrangement joins TRBV7-2 to TRBJ1-1, with a possible D match to TRBD1 (5 bases). The CDR3 runs 13 residues. CDR1 and CDR2 from the germline V gene are SGHTA and FQGNSA. Between the trimmed V and J ends, which lost 4 bases and 6 bases, there was a span of 12 bases. The CDR3 spells CASSSYGASEAFF. Written as DNA, the CDR3 is TGTGCCAGCAGCTCGTACGGGGCTTCTGAAGCTTTCTTT.

The V call is TRBV27, the J call TRBJ2-7; D tentatively reads TRBD1 or TRBD2 (5 bases each). CDR3 length equals 15 residues. Germline lookup yields CDR1 MNHEY and CDR2 SMNVEV (reference sequence). Deletions cut 5 bases from V and 0 bases from J, with 14 bases between. The CDR3 DNA sequence: TGTGCCAGCAGTCGCGCAGGGACGGCCTCCTACGAGCAGTACTTC. Its translation: CASSRAGTASYEQYF.

V and J are TRBV5-6 and TRBJ2-5; TRBD1 matches at 8 bases. Germline V CDR1 and CDR2: SGHDT, YYEEEE. The CDR3 runs to 13 residues. Trimming cost V 4 bases and J 13 bases; bases outside gene matches: 12. The CDR3 coding sequence is TGTGCCAGCAGCCCGAATGGGGACAGGCCGGGGTACTTC. Protein: CASSPNGDRPGYF.

Here the CDR3 reads CASSPQVSYSNQPQHF. CDR3 bases: TGTGCCAGTAGTCCCCAGGTTTCATATAGCAATCAGCCCCAGCATTTT. The J gene is TRBJ1-5, the V gene TRBV19; D is unclear. This CDR3 is 16 amino acids long. In germline, CDR1 is LNHDA, CDR2 SQIVND (reference sequence). Between the trimmed V and J ends, which lost 5 bases and 0 bases, there was a span of 14 bases.

This clone was counted a few times. The rearrangement links TRBV18 to TRBJ2-2, with a weak D call TRBD1 (6 bases). The CDR3 length is 14 residues. V was shortened by 1 base and J by 3 bases, with 6 bases between the two germline ends. Germline-derived CDR1 and CDR2 are KGHSH and LQKENI. The CDR3 protein is CASSPRTDTGELFF. CDR3 bases: TGTGCCAGCTCACCACGGACAGACACCGGGGAGCTGTTTTTT.

The rearrangement uses TRBV7-2 and TRBJ2-3; 15 bases map to TRBD2. There are 16 residues in the CDR3. The J segment lost 8 bases and the V segment lost 5 bases, leaving 8 bases of the junction unmatched. CDR1 and CDR2 from the germline V gene are SGHTA and FQGNSA. The CDR3, as DNA: TGTGCCAGCAGCCTCGGACTAGCGGGGGGGCTGGGTACGCAGTATTTT. Protein: CASSLGLAGGLGTQYF.

V usage is TRBV5-4 and J usage is TRBJ2-5, with TRBD2 identical over 8 bases. Germline V lookup: CDR1 SGHNT, CDR2 YYREEE (reference sequence). The CDR3 totals 16 residues. The ends lost 4 bases at V and 3 bases at J; junction bases unmatched: 11. The CDR3 reads CASSRNYLAGKETQYF. As DNA, the CDR3 is TGTGCCAGCAGCCGAAACTATCTAGCGGGCAAAGAGACCCAGTACTTC.

V usage is TRBV28 and J usage is TRBJ2-7; TRBD2 matches 8 bases. The CDR3 covers 15 residues. Germline values: CDR1 MDHEN, CDR2 SYDVKM. The trim removed 6 bases at V and 0 bases at J, leaving 7 bases unmatched. As DNA, the CDR3 is TGTGCCAGCAGCCAGAGCGGGGGACCCTCCTACGAGCAGTACTTC. Amino acid sequence: CASSQSGGPSYEQYF.

The chain is built from TRBV18 and TRBJ2-5; D is perhaps TRBD2 (6 bases). Looked up from germline, CDR1 is KGHSH and CDR2 is LQKENI. Between the trimmed V and J ends, which lost 5 bases and 5 bases, there was a span of 18 bases. The CDR3 runs to 15 residues. The CDR3: CASSGEADRGETQYF. For the CDR3, the DNA is TGTGCCAGCTCAGGGGAAGCGGACCGGGGGGAGACCCAGTACTTC.

The chain links TRBV5-6 to TRBJ2-5; D possibly corresponds to TRBD1 (6 bases). Trimming cost V 1 base and J 5 bases, with 15 bases left between them. This CDR3 has 15 residues. Germline V gene sequence: CDR1 SGHDT, CDR2 YYEEEE. The CDR3 reads CASSLQATGSETQYF. DNA of the CDR3: TGTGCCAGCAGCTTGCAAGCTACAGGGAGTGAGACCCAGTACTTC.

This chain joins TRBV2 and TRBJ2-7, with 9 positions matching TRBD2. The trim removed 6 bases at V and 5 bases at J, leaving 11 bases unmatched. Germline V gives CDR1 SNHLY, CDR2 FYNNEI. This CDR3 comprises 15 residues. The CDR3 is CASRDSGRATHEQYF. Written as DNA, the CDR3 is TGTGCCAGCAGAGATAGCGGGAGAGCAACCCACGAGCAGTACTTC.

The chain links TRBV4-3 to TRBJ2-3; D gene unclear. The CDR3 runs to 13 residues. Trimming shortened V by 3 bases and J by 5 bases, and 9 bases separated the two germline ends. CDR1 and CDR2 (germline): LGHNA, YSLEER. For the CDR3, the DNA is TGCGCCAGCAGCCAGAGTTGGGGAGATACGCAGTATTTT. Residues: CASSQSWGDTQYF.

The chain joins TRBV19 to TRBJ2-7, with D perhaps TRBD1 (7 bases). Trimming took 6 bases from V and 2 from J, leaving 17 bases between them. Germline CDR1 LNHDA, CDR2 SQIVND (reference sequence). The length of the CDR3 is 15 residues. CDR3 sequence reads: CASRTGTSGPYEQYF. CDR3 nucleotide sequence: TGTGCCAGTAGGACAGGGACTTCTGGACCCTACGAGCAGTACTTC.

The V and J genes are TRBV19 and TRBJ2-2; D is perhaps TRBD2 (5 bases). The CDR3 has 14 amino acids. Trimming removed 5 bases at V and 1 base at J, with 8 bases between. The V gene's germline CDR1 is LNHDA and CDR2 SQIVND (reference sequence). This chain's CDR3 is CASSGTRNTGELFF. CDR3 bases: TGTGCCAGTAGTGGAACTAGGAACACCGGGGAGCTGTTTTTT.

The chain links TRBV7-2 to TRBJ2-1, with 7 bases lining up with TRBD1. The CDR3 covers 16 residues. V was clipped by 0 bases and J by 1 base; unmatched bases: 3. CDR1 is SGHTA, CDR2 FQGNSA, per germline. For the CDR3, the DNA is TGTGCCAGCAGCTTAGCAACAGGGGTATCCTACAATGAGCAGTTCTTC. Its translation: CASSLATGVSYNEQFF.

This clone was recorded only once. At one end, the junction sequence differs from germline, possibly due to a read error. DNA for the CDR3: TGTGCCAGTAGTCTAGATAGCAATCAGCCCCAGCATTTT. Translation gives CASSLDSNQPQHF. The chain has TRBV19 and TRBJ1-5; no clear D gene. The CDR3 runs 13 residues. Germline loops: CDR1 LNHDA, CDR2 SQIVND (reference sequence).

The rearrangement joins TRBV5-1 to TRBJ2-7; 7 bases map to TRBD2. The CDR3 is 18 residues long. Germline V gene sequence: CDR1 SGHRS, CDR2 YFSETQ. Trimming at V came to 4 bases and at J to 6 bases, leaving 22 bases not matched to a gene. The CDR3 region is CASSPRMQSVGGSGEQYF. The CDR3 DNA reads TGCGCCAGCAGCCCCCGCATGCAGAGCGTCGGGGGGAGCGGCGAGCAGTACTTC.

The V call is TRBV6-6, the J call TRBJ1-4; TRBD1 agrees at 8 bases. The CDR3 spans 16 residues. Trimming removed 6 bases from V and 8 bases from J; junction bases left unmatched: 14. Per the germline V gene, CDR1 is MNHNY and CDR2 is SVGAGI (reference sequence). CDR3 DNA: TGTGCCAGCAGCACCAACAGGGGGGCAGGGGAGGAAAAACTGTTTTTT. Translation: CASSTNRGAGEEKLFF.

This rearrangement joins TRBV28 to TRBJ1-5; weak D call: TRBD1 (5 bases). CDR3 length equals 17 residues. The V end was cut by 7 bases, the J end by 2 bases, with 21 bases between. Per the germline V gene, CDR1 is MDHEN and CDR2 is SYDVKM. The CDR3 DNA reads as TGTGCCAGCACCGAAGCCCAGGGTAATTCTGGCAATCAGCCCCAGCATTTT. Translating gives CASTEAQGNSGNQPQHF.

In DNA, the CDR3 is TGTGCCAGTAGGGCGACAGGGGATAATGGCTACACCTTC. This encodes CASRATGDNGYTF. V and J are TRBV19 and TRBJ1-2, with TRBD1 matching 8 bases. The germline CDR1 and CDR2 sequences are LNHDA and SQIVND (reference sequence). This CDR3 has 13 amino acids. V gave up 6 bases and J gave up 6 bases; unmatched junction bases: 6.

The chain has TRBV27 and TRBJ2-7; maybe TRBD2 (6 bases). This CDR3 comprises 14 residues. CDR1 is MNHEY and CDR2 is SMNVEV in the germline V gene (reference sequence). V lost 6 bases and J 5 bases, leaving 17 bases between the germline ends. CDR3 coding DNA: TGTGCCAGCAGCAAGGGACTCAATGGGGACGAGCAGTACTTC. It codes for CASSKGLNGDEQYF.

V gene TRBV19 combines with J gene TRBJ1-1; D is undetermined. V was clipped by 6 bases and J by 2 bases, with 13 bases between them. In germline, CDR1 is LNHDA, CDR2 SQIVND (reference sequence). The CDR3 totals 14 residues. DNA for the CDR3: TGTGCCAGTAGGGTTTTGGGTGGCAACACTGAAGCTTTCTTT. This sequence encodes CASRVLGGNTEAFF.

This sequence joins TRBV6-5 and TRBJ1-1; D is undetermined. CDR3 length equals 10 residues. The V end lost 5 bases, the J end lost 2 bases, and 0 bases lay between the germline ends. Germline lookup yields CDR1 MNHEY and CDR2 SVGAGI. This CDR3 reads CASSNTEAFF. In DNA, the CDR3 is TGTGCCAGCAGTAACACTGAAGCTTTCTTT.